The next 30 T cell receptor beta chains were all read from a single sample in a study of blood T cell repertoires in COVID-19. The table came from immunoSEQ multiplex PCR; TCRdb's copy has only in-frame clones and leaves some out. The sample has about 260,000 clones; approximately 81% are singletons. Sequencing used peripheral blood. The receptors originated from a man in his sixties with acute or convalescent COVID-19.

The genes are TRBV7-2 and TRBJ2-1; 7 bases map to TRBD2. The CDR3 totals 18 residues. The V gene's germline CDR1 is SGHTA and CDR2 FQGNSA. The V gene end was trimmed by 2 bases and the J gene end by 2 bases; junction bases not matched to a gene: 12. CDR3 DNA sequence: TGTGCCAGCAGCTTATTAGGCGGGGCCACTAGCGCCTACAATGAGCAGTTCTTC. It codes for CASSLLGGATSAYNEQFF.

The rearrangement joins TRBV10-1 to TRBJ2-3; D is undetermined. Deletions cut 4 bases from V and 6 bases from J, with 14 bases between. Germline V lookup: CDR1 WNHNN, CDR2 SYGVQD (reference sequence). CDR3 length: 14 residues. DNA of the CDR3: TGCGCCAGCAGTGGAGGTAGGCACAAGGATACGCAGTATTTT. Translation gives CASSGGRHKDTQYF.

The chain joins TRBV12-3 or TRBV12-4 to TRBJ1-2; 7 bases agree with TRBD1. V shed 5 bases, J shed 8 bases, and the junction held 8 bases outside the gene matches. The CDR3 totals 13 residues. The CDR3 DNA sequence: TGTGCCAGCAGTACAACCGGGACAGACGGCTACACCTTC. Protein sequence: CASSTTGTDGYTF.

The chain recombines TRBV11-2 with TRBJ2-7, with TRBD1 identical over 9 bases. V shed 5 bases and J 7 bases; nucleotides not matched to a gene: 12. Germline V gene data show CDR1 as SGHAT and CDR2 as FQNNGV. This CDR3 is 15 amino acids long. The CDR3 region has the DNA TGTGCCAGCAGCCGAGGACAGGGGCTGATTTTAGAGCAGTACTTC. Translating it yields CASSRGQGLILEQYF.

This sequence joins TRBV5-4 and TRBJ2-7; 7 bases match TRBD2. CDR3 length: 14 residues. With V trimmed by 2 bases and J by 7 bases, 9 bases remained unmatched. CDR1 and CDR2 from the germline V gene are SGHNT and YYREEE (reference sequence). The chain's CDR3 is CASSLAGPPGEQYF. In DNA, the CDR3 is TGTGCCAGCAGCTTAGCGGGACCGCCGGGGGAGCAGTACTTC. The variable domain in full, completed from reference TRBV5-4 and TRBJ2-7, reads ETGVTQSPTHLIKTRGQQVTLRCSSQSGHNTVSWYQQALGQGPQFIFQYYREEENGRGNFPPRFSGLQFPNYSSELNVNALELDDSALYLCASSLAGPPGEQYFGPGTRLTVT.

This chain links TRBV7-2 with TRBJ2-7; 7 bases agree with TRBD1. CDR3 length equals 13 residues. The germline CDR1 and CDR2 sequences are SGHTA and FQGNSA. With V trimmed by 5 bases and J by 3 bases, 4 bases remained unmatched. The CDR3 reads CASSTSGGYEQYF. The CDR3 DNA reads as TGTGCCAGCAGCACATCAGGGGGCTACGAGCAGTACTTC.

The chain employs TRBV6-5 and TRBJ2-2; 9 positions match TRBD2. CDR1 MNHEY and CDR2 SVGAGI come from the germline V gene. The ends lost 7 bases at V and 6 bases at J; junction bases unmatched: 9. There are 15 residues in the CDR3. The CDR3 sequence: CASTRLADSPGELFF. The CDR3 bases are TGTGCCAGCACCCGACTAGCGGACTCACCCGGGGAGCTGTTTTTT.

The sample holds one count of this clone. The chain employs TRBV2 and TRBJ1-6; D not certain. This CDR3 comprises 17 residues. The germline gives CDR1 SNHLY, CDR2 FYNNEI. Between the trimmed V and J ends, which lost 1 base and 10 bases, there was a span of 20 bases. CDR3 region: CASSEERGGHGRSPLHF. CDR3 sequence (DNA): TGTGCCAGCAGTGAAGAAAGAGGAGGGCATGGGAGATCACCCCTCCACTTT.

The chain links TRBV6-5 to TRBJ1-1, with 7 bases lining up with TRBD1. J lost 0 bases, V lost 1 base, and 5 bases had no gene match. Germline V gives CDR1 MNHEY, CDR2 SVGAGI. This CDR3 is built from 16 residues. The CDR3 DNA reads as TGTGCCAGCAGTTACTTACCGGGACAGATGAACACTGAAGCTTTCTTT. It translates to CASSYLPGQMNTEAFF.

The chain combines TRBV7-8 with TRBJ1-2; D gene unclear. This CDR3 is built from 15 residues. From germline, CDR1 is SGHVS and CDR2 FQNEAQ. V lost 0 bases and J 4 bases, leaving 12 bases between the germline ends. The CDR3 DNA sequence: TGTGCCAGCAGCTTAGCCCCGGGGAGGGTCTATGGCTACACCTTC. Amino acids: CASSLAPGRVYGYTF.

CDR3 loop: CASSLPALAKNIQYF. CDR3 in DNA: TGTGCCAGCAGTTTACCAGCGCTAGCCAAAAACATTCAGTACTTC. This sequence joins TRBV28 and TRBJ2-4; no reliable D call. CDR3 length equals 15 residues. Germline CDR1 and CDR2: MDHEN and SYDVKM. Trimming shortened V by 2 bases and J by 0 bases, and 8 bases separated the two germline ends.

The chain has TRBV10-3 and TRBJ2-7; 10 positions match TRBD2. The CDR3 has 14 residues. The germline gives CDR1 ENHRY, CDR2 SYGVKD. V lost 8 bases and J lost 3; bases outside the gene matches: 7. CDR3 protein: CAIGGAGGYYEQYF. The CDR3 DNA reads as TGTGCCATCGGCGGAGCGGGAGGGTACTACGAGCAGTACTTC.

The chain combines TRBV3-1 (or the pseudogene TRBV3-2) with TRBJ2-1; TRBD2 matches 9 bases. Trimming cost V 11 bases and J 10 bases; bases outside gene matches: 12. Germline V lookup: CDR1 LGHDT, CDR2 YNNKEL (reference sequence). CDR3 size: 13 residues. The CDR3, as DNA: TGTGCCGAAAGAGCCCTAGCGGGGTACGAGCAGTTCTTC. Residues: CAERALAGYEQFF.

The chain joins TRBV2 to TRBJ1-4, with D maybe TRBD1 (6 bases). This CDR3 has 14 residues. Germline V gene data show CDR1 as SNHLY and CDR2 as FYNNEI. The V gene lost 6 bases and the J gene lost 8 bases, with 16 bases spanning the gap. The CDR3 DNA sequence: TGTGCCAGCAGGTTACAGGGAAATCTAGAAAAACTGTTTTTT. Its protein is CASRLQGNLEKLFF.

In nucleotides, the CDR3 is TGCAGCGTCGACGCTAGCGGGGGCCAAGAGACCCAGTACTTC. This translates into CSVDASGGQETQYF. V usage is TRBV29-1 and J usage is TRBJ2-5, with TRBD2 matching 10 bases. This CDR3 spans 14 amino acids. CDR1 is SQVTM, CDR2 ANQGSEA, per germline. Unmatched junction bases numbered 5, after V lost 6 bases and J lost 1 base.

The CDR3 loop is CASSVAPAGNYEQYF. The CDR3 DNA reads as TGTGCCAGCAGCGTAGCTCCTGCAGGGAACTACGAGCAGTACTTC. This rearrangement joins TRBV9 to TRBJ2-7; D might be TRBD1 (5 bases). Trimming cost V 0 bases and J 3 bases, with 13 bases left between them. The CDR3 runs 15 residues. Germline V gene sequence: CDR1 SGDLS, CDR2 YYNGEE.

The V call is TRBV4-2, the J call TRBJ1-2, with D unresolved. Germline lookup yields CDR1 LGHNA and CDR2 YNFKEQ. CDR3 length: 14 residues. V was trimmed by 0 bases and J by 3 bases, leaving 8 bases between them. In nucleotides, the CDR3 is TGTGCCAGCAGCCAAGAGCCGGGATACTATGGCTACACCTTC. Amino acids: CASSQEPGYYGYTF.

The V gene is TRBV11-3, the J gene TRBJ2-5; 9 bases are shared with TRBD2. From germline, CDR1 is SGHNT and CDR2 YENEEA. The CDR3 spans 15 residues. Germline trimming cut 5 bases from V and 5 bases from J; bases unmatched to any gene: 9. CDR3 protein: CASSHSGGRRETQYF. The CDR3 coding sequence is TGTGCCAGCAGCCATAGCGGGGGTCGAAGGGAGACCCAGTACTTC.

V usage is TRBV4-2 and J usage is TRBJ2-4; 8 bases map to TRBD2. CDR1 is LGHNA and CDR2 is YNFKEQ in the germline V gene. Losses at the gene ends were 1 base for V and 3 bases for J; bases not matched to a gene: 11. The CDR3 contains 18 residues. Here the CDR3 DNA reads TGTGCCAGCAGCCAAGGACTAGCGAGAACCCCTATCAAAAACATTCAGTACTTC. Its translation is CASSQGLARTPIKNIQYF.

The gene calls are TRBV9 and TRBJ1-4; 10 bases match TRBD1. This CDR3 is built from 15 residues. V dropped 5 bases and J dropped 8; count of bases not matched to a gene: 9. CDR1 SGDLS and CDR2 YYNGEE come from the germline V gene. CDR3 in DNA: TGTGCCAGCAGTCCATCCGGGACAGGGGAAGAAAAACTGTTTTTT. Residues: CASSPSGTGEEKLFF.

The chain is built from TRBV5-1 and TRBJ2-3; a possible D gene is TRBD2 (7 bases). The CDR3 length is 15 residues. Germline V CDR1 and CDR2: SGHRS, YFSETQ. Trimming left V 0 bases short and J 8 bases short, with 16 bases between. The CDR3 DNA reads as TGCGCCAGCAGCTTGGTTTCCGGCGGGGGCGGTACGCAGTATTTT. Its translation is CASSLVSGGGGTQYF.

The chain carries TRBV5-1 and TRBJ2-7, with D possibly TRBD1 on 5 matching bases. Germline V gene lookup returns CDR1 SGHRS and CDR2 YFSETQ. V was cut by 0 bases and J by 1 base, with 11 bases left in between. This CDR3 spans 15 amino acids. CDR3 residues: CASSLAPGLSYEQYF. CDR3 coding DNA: TGCGCCAGCAGCTTGGCCCCAGGGCTGTCCTACGAGCAGTACTTC.

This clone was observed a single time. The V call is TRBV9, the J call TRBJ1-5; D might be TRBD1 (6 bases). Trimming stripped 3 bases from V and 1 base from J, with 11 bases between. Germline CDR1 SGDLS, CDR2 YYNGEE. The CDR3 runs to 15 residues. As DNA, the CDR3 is TGTGCCAGCAGCGCCGCCGGGACAAGCAATCAGCCCCAGCATTTT. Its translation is CASSAAGTSNQPQHF.

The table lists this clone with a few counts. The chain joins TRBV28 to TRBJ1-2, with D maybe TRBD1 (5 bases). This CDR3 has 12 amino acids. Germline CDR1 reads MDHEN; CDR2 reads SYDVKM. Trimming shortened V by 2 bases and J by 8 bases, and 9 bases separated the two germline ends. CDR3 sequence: CASSLTGEGYTF. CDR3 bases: TGTGCCAGCAGTTTAACGGGGGAAGGCTACACCTTC.

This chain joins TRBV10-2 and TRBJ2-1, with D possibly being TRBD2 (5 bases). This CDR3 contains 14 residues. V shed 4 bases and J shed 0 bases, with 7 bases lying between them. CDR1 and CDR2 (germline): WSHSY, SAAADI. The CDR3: CASSAGSSYNEQFF. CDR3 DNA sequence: TGCGCCAGCAGTGCGGGGAGCTCCTACAATGAGCAGTTCTTC.

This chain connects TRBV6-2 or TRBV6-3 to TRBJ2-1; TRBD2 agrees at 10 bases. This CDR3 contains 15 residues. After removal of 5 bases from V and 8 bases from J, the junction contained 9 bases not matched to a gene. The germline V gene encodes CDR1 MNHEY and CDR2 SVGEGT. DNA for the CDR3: TGTGCCAGCAGTCCGAGCGGGAGGGCCTCCCATGAGCAGTTCTTC. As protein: CASSPSGRASHEQFF.

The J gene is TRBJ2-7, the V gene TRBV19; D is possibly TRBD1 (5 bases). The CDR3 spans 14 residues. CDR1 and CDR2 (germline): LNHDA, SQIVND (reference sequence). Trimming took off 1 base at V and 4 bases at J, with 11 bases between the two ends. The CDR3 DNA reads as TGTGCCAGTAGTATAGCAGGGAACGAGTACGAGCAGTACTTC. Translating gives CASSIAGNEYEQYF.

For the CDR3, the DNA is TGTGCCAGCAGCTTGGGACAGGGGTTTGGAAACACCATATATTTT. Translating it yields CASSLGQGFGNTIYF. This rearrangement joins TRBV5-6 to TRBJ1-3, with 8 bases matching TRBD1. This CDR3 spans 15 amino acids. Trimming at V came to 0 bases and at J to 3 bases, leaving 2 bases not matched to a gene. Germline values: CDR1 SGHDT, CDR2 YYEEEE.

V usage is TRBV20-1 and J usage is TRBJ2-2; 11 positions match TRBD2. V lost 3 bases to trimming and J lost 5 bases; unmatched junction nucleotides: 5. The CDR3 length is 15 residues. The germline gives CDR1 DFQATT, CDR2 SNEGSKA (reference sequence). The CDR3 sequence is CSASGTSGPTGELFF. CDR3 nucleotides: TGCAGTGCTAGTGGGACTAGCGGCCCAACCGGGGAGCTGTTTTTT.

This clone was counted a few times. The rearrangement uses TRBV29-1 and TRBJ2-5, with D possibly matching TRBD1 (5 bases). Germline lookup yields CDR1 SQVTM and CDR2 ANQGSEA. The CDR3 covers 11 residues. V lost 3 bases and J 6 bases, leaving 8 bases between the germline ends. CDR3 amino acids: CSVDRVQTQYF. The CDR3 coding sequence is TGCAGCGTTGACAGGGTGCAGACCCAGTACTTC.